Presented here are 20 T cell receptor beta chains from one specimen sequenced in a study of OX40 agonist ivuxolimab in advanced cancers. TCRdb keeps only in-frame clones here, not all; method: immunoSEQ multiplex PCR. The sample shows some 97,000 clones, 91% of them seen only once. The sample in question was CD4+ or CD8+ T cells sorted from blood, obtained in a trial of the OX40 agonist ivuxolimab. The receptors shown here come from an adult with an advanced solid tumor such as melanoma, head and neck, liver or kidney cancer.

The V call is TRBV28, the J call TRBJ2-7, with D tentatively TRBD1 (5 bases). Trimming took off 7 bases at V and 6 bases at J, with 13 bases between the two ends. Germline loops: CDR1 MDHEN, CDR2 SYDVKM. The CDR3 sequence is 12 residues long. The CDR3 DNA sequence: TGTGCCAGCACCCAAAAGGGGTTCGAGCAGTACTTC. As protein: CASTQKGFEQYF.

The genes are TRBV5-4 and TRBJ1-2; tentative D call: TRBD1 (6 bases). V was cut by 0 bases and J by 7 bases, with 13 bases left in between. In germline, CDR1 is SGHNT, CDR2 YYREEE (reference sequence). The CDR3 spans 14 residues. CDR3 DNA sequence: TGTGCCAGCAGCTTGGTGCATAGGGGGGGTGGCTACACCTTC. It codes for CASSLVHRGGGYTF.

The chain employs TRBV11-3 and TRBJ2-1, with 7 bases aligning to TRBD2. In germline, CDR1 is SGHNT, CDR2 YENEEA. V lost 2 bases and J lost 4; bases outside the gene matches: 8. The length of the CDR3 is 16 residues. CDR3 sequence: CASSLSGGGVYNEQFF. The DNA for the CDR3 is TGTGCCAGCAGCTTAAGCGGCGGGGGAGTTTACAATGAGCAGTTCTTC.

This clone came up once. The chain couples TRBV7-2 to TRBJ2-1; D might be TRBD1 (6 bases). CDR3 length: 16 amino acids. V lost 5 bases to trimming and J lost 0 bases, with 14 bases between them. Per germline, CDR1 SGHTA and CDR2 FQGNSA. The CDR3, as DNA: TGTGCCAGCAGCCGAGGACAGCTCCCCTCCTACAATGAGCAGTTCTTC. Its translation is CASSRGQLPSYNEQFF.

This CDR3 is CASSPTQENYGYTF. CDR3 in DNA: TGTGCCAGTAGTCCTACCCAGGAGAACTATGGCTACACCTTC. The rearrangement joins TRBV19 to TRBJ1-2; D uncertain. CDR1 is LNHDA, CDR2 SQIVND, per germline (reference sequence). The CDR3 has 14 residues. The V and J ends lost 5 bases and 2 bases respectively, with 12 bases between them. The whole variable domain, remainder taken from reference TRBV19 and TRBJ1-2, is DGGITQSPKYLFRKEGQNVTLSCEQNLNHDAMYWYRQDPGQGLRLIYYSQIVNDFQKGDIAEGYSVSREKKESFPLTVTSAQKNPTAFYLCASSPTQENYGYTFGSGTRLTVV.

This rearrangement joins TRBV29-1 to TRBJ1-1, with D unresolved. Per the germline V gene, CDR1 is SQVTM and CDR2 is ANQGSEA. V dropped 6 bases and J dropped 4 bases, with 6 bases sitting between them. This CDR3 has 10 amino acids. CDR3 nucleotide sequence: TGCAGCGTGCAGACCACTGAAGCTTTCTTT. Amino acid sequence: CSVQTTEAFF.

The V gene is TRBV5-1, the J gene TRBJ1-2, with D possibly being TRBD1 (6 bases). Per germline, CDR1 SGHRS and CDR2 YFSETQ. Trimming cost V 4 bases and J 6 bases, with 13 bases left between them. The CDR3 contains 13 residues. CDR3 bases: TGCGCCAGCAGCACGGCGGGGGGCGATGGCTACACCTTC. Its translation is CASSTAGGDGYTF.

V and J are TRBV19 and TRBJ2-2; no reliable D call. The V gene's germline CDR1 is LNHDA and CDR2 SQIVND (reference sequence). Trimming shortened V by 3 bases and J by 1 base, and 9 bases separated the two germline ends. CDR3 length: 15 amino acids. CDR3 bases: TGTGCCAGTAGTATTCGGGCTCAGAACACCGGGGAGCTGTTTTTT. Protein sequence: CASSIRAQNTGELFF.

V and J are TRBV25-1 and TRBJ2-5; 8 positions match TRBD1. The CDR3 loop spans 17 amino acids. Losses at the gene ends were 4 bases for V and 2 bases for J; bases not matched to a gene: 12. The V gene's germline CDR1 is MGHDK and CDR2 SYGVNS. Written as DNA, the CDR3 is TGTGCCAGCAGTGCAAACCGAGGGACAGGCTTACAAGAGACCCAGTACTTC. This sequence encodes CASSANRGTGLQETQYF.

The chain couples TRBV7-3 to TRBJ2-1; D might be TRBD1 (6 bases). V dropped 3 bases and J dropped 4 bases, with 7 bases sitting between them. This CDR3 region has 13 residues. The germline CDR1 and CDR2 sequences are SGHTA and FQGTGA. Written as DNA, the CDR3 is TGTGCCAGCAGCTTTACAGGGTACAATGAGCAGTTCTTC. This translates into CASSFTGYNEQFF.

The rearrangement joins TRBV28 to TRBJ2-7, with D possibly TRBD2 on 6 matching bases. This CDR3 contains 13 residues. V was trimmed by 2 bases and J by 2 bases, leaving 7 bases between them. The germline gives CDR1 MDHEN, CDR2 SYDVKM. The CDR3 here is CASSLREPYEQYF. For the CDR3, the DNA is TGTGCCAGCAGTTTACGGGAGCCCTACGAGCAGTACTTC.

The CDR3: CASSIARTGELFF. CDR3 DNA sequence: TGTGCCAGTAGTATAGCCAGAACCGGGGAGCTGTTTTTT. V usage is TRBV19 and J usage is TRBJ2-2; no firm D call. Trimming shortened V by 1 base and J by 5 bases, and 5 bases separated the two germline ends. The CDR3 runs 13 residues. CDR1 is LNHDA and CDR2 is SQIVND in the germline V gene (reference sequence).

This clone has a single count. The J gene is TRBJ2-2, the V gene TRBV19; D gene ambiguous. This CDR3 is 15 amino acids long. V lost 5 bases, J lost 3 bases, and 13 bases lay in between. In germline, CDR1 is LNHDA, CDR2 SQIVND (reference sequence). In DNA form, the CDR3 reads TGTGCCAGTAGTGGGCTGAGTGCGTACACCGGGGAGCTGTTTTTT. Its translation is CASSGLSAYTGELFF. The entire variable domain, with the rest obtained from reference TRBV19 and TRBJ2-2, is as follows: DGGITQSPKYLFRKEGQNVTLSCEQNLNHDAMYWYRQDPGQGLRLIYYSQIVNDFQKGDIAEGYSVSREKKESFPLTVTSAQKNPTAFYLCASSGLSAYTGELFFGEGSRLTVL.

This clone was recorded once. The V gene is TRBV2, the J gene TRBJ2-3; D is uncertain. Germline CDR1 SNHLY, CDR2 FYNNEI. V shed 4 bases and J shed 6 bases, with 5 bases lying between them. This CDR3 is built from 11 residues. CDR3 DNA: TGTGCCAGCAGTGCGGTGGATACGCAGTATTTT. Amino acids: CASSAVDTQYF. The whole variable domain, remainder taken from reference TRBV2 and TRBJ2-3, is EPEVTQTPSHQVTQMGQEVILRCVPISNHLYFYWYRQILGQKVEFLVSFYNNEISEKSEIFDDQFSVERPDGSNFTLKIRSTKLEDSAMYFCASSAVDTQYFGPGTRLTVL.

J is TRBJ1-5 and V is TRBV6-6; D gene ambiguous. This CDR3 is built from 16 residues. Trimming removed 5 bases from V and 0 bases from J, with 14 bases in between. Germline CDR1 is MNHNY and CDR2 is SVGAGI (reference sequence). CDR3 region: CASSSGVGSSNQPQHF. CDR3 coding DNA: TGTGCCAGCAGTAGCGGGGTGGGGTCTAGCAATCAGCCCCAGCATTTT.

The chain employs TRBV7-2 and TRBJ2-5; tentatively, D is TRBD2 (5 bases). Germline CDR1 and CDR2: SGHTA and FQGNSA. The CDR3 has 15 residues. V was cut by 0 bases and J by 3 bases, with 11 bases left in between. Here the CDR3 DNA reads TGTGCCAGCAGCTTAGCTAGCCTAGCAAAAGAGACCCAGTACTTC. Protein product: CASSLASLAKETQYF.

The V call is TRBV28, the J call TRBJ1-1; D is unresolved. The V and J ends lost 6 bases and 0 bases respectively, with 5 bases between them. Germline CDR1 and CDR2: MDHEN and SYDVKM. The CDR3 is 12 residues long. The CDR3 nucleotides are TGTGCCAGCAGGCGCCTGAACACTGAAGCTTTCTTT. Translating it yields CASRRLNTEAFF.

J is TRBJ2-7 and V is TRBV18; 10 bases are shared with TRBD2. Germline assignment: CDR1 KGHSH and CDR2 LQKENI. The J segment lost 3 bases and the V segment lost 3 bases, leaving 2 bases of the junction unmatched. The length of the CDR3 is 14 residues. In nucleotides, the CDR3 is TGTGCCAGCTCACCTCGGACTAGCGGCTACGAGCAGTACTTC. Translation: CASSPRTSGYEQYF.

J is TRBJ1-3 and V is TRBV7-9; 12 positions match TRBD1. V was pared by 5 bases and J by 4 bases, with 15 bases of the junction left unmatched. In germline, CDR1 is SEHNR, CDR2 FQNEAQ (reference sequence). This CDR3 has 19 residues. CDR3 amino acids: CASSTGDRGRRRLGNTIYF. The DNA of the CDR3 is TGTGCCAGCAGCACAGGGGACAGGGGGCGCCGTCGGTTGGGAAACACCATATATTTT.

As regards this clone: The sample carries other DNA sequences with the same CDR3. The gene calls are TRBV28 and TRBJ1-2; TRBD1 matches 9 bases. Germline values: CDR1 MDHEN, CDR2 SYDVKM. V shed 2 bases and J 5 bases; nucleotides not matched to a gene: 3. CDR3 length: 14 residues. The CDR3 nucleotides read TGTGCCAGCAGTTTAGGGACAGGGTTGTATGGCTACACCTTC. Protein: CASSLGTGLYGYTF.